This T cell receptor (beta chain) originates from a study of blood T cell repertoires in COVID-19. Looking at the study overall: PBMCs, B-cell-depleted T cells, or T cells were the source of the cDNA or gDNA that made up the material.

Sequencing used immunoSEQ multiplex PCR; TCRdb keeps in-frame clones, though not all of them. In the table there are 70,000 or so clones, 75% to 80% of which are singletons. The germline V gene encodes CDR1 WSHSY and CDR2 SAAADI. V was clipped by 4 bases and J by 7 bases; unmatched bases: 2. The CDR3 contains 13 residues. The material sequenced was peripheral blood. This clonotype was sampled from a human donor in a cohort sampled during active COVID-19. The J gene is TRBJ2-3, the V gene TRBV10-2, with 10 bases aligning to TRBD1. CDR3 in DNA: TGCGCCAGCAGTGGACAGGGGGCGAATACGCAGTATTTT. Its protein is CASSGQGANTQYF.